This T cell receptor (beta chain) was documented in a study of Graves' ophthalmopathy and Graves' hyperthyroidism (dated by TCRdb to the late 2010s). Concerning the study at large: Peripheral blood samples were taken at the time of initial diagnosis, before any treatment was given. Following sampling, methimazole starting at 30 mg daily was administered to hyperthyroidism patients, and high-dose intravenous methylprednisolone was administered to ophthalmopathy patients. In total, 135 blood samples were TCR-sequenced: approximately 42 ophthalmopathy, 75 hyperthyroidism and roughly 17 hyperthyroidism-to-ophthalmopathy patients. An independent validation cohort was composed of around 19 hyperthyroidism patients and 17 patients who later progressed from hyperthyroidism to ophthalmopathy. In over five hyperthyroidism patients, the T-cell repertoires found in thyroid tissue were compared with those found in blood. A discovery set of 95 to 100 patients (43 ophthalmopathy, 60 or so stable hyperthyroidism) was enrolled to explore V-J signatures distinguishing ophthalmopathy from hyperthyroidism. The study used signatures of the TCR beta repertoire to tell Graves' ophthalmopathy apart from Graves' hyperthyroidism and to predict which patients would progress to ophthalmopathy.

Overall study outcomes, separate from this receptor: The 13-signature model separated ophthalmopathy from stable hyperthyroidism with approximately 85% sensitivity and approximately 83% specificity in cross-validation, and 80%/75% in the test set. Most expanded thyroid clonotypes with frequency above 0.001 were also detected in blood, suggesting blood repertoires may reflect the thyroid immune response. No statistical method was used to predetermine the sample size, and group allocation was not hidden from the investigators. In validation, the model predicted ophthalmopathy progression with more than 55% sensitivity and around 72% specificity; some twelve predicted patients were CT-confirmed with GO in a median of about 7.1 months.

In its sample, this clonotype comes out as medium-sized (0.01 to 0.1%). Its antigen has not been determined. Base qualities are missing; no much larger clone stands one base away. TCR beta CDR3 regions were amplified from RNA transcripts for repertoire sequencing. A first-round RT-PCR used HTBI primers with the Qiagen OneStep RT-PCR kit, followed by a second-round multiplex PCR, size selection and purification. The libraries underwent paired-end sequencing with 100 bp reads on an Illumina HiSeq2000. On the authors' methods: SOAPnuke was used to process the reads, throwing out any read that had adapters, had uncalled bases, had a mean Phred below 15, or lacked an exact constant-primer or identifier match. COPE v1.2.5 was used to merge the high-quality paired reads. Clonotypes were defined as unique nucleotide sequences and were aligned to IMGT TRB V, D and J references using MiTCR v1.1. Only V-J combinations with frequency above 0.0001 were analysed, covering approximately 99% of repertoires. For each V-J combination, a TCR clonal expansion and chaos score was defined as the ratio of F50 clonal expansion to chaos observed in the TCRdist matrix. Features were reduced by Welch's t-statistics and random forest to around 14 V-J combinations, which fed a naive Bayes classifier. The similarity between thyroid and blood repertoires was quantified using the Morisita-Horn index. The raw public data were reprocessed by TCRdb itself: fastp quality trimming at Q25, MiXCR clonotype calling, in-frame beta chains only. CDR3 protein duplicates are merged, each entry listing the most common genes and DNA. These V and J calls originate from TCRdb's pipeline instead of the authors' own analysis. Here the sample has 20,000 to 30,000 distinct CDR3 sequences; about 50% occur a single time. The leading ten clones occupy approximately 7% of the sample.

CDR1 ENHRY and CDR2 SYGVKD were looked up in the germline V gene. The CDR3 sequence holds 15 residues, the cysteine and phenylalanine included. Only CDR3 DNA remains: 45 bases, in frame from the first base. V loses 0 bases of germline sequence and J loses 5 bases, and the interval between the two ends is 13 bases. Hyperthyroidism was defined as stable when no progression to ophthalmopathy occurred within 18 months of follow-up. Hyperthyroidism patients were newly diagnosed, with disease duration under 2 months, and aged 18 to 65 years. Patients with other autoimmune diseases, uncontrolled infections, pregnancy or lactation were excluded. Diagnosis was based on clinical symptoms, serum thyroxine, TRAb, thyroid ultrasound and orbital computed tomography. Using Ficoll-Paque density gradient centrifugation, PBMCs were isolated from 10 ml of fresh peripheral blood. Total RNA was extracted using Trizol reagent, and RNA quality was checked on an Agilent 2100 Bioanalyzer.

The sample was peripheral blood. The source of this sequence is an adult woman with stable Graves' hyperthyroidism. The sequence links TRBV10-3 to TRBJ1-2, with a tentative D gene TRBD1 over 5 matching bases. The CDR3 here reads CAISESGVSWYGYTF. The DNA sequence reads TGTGCCATCAGTGAGTCGGGGGTTAGTTGGTATGGCTACACCTTC.